Sequencing of this T cell receptor (beta chain) was carried out in a study of shared clonotypes between healthy human individuals. The repertoire was sequenced with immunoSEQ multiplex PCR; TCRdb's copy has only in-frame clones and lacks some. The data contain nearly 750,000 clones, 55% to 75% of them seen just once; the ten biggest clones take up about 1.7%. Sequenced: memory CD4+ T cells sorted from blood. Subset of the sample: CD45RA-negative fraction. The receptor was isolated from a woman aged 25-40 years in good health.

The CDR3 coding sequence is TGTGCCAGCAGCTTAGTGGGTGGGGGCAGGGGTAGTACTGAAGCTTTCTTT. This encodes CASSLVGGGRGSTEAFF. The chain combines TRBV7-6 with TRBJ1-1; tentative D call: TRBD1 (6 bases). Germline CDR1 SGHVS, CDR2 FNYEAQ. The CDR3 sequence is 17 residues long. Trimming shortened V by 1 base and J by 5 bases, and 20 bases separated the two germline ends.